These T cell receptor beta chains were read from a single sample in a study of CD8+CD57+ T cells in acquired aplastic anemia. Each CDR3 protein gets one entry after TCRdb re-called the reads with MiXCR. The data hold 80,000 or so distinct CDR3 sequences, with roughly three quarters observed a single time. The sequenced sample was sorted CD4+, CD8+, or CD8+CD57+ T cells (not recorded which) from PBMCs. The receptors here all came from a human donor with aplastic anemia. Each CDR3 is given with its conserved first and last residue. A D gene is named only where the DNA matches it firmly. Only part of the rows carry a size: once, few, many, or a class if the clone is expanded.

TRBJ2-5	TRBV7-4	-	-	CASSSDQRGTQYF	TGTGCCAGCAGCTCGGACCAAAGGGGGACCCAGTACTTC
TRBJ1-3	TRBV10-2	-	once	CASSATPGNTIYF	TGCGCCAGCAGTGCCACGCCAGGCAACACCATATATTTT
TRBJ2-1	TRBV4-3	TRBD1	-	CASSQQTGDYNEQFF	TGCGCCAGCAGCCAACAAACAGGGGACTACAATGAGCAGTTCTTC
TRBJ2-7	TRBV5-1	-	-	CASSGPDANEQYF	TGCGCCAGCAGCGGACCGGACGCCAACGAGCAGTACTTC
TRBJ2-5	TRBV5-8	-	many	CASNKPGEETQYF	TGTGCCAGCAACAAGCCAGGGGAAGAGACCCAGTACTTC
TRBJ2-3	TRBV7-3	-	-	CASSQARLPSTDTQYF	TGCGCCAGCAGCCAAGCCAGACTACCATCCACAGATACGCAGTATTTT
TRBJ2-5	TRBV25-1	TRBD1	-	CASSEYTTGEETQYF	TGTGCCAGCAGTGAATACACGACAGGGGAAGAGACCCAGTACTTC
TRBJ2-2	TRBV20-1	TRBD2	many	CSARDSGRELNTGELFF	TGCAGTGCTAGAGATTCGGGGAGGGAGTTGAACACCGGGGAGCTGTTTTTT
TRBJ1-1	TRBV7-9	-	-	CASSLWKNTEAFF	TGTGCCAGCAGCTTGTGGAAGAACACTGAAGCTTTCTTT
TRBJ1-2	TRBV20-1	-	many	CSAPSNGGSNYGYTF	TGCAGTGCTCCCAGTAATGGCGGATCTAACTATGGCTACACCTTC
TRBJ1-6	TRBV24-1	-	-	CATRRADNSPLHF	TGTGCCACCAGGCGGGCAGATAATTCACCCCTCCACTTT